Below, one T cell receptor (beta chain) is given with its context. Its specificity is not known. The data stem from a study of cytomegalovirus exposure and HLA in healthy donors. Amplification used 60 Vbeta primers and 13 Jbeta primers. Profiling relied on immunoSEQ multiplex PCR, and the TCRdb table lists in-frame clones only, not all of them. The sample lists roughly 51,000 clones, roughly four fifths seen once, with 2% to 2.5% in the top ten. Study-level points and caveats: Among the sequence variants, a highly shared cluster was likely an artifact of sequencing.

Germline V gene sequence: CDR1 MNHNS, CDR2 SASEGT. Trimming took 3 bases from V and 4 from J, leaving 4 bases between them. The CDR3 contains 11 residues. The clonotype was recovered from a boy aged 5 to 17 in good health and CMV-seropositive. Sequencing input: PBMCs. This chain links TRBV6-1 with TRBJ2-7; no firm D call. The CDR3 coding sequence is TGTGCCAGCAGTGATCTTTACGAGCAGTACTTC. Translating gives CASSDLYEQYF.